These T cell receptor beta chains were read from a single sample in a study of regulatory T cells in long-lasting Graves disease. TCRdb re-called the multiplex PCR reads with MiXCR, one entry per CDR3 protein. This table has about 240,000 distinct CDR3 sequences, around 20% appearing once. This sample comprised peripheral blood mononuclear cells (PBMCs), obtained at new diagnosis, from a patient treated with antithyroid drugs. The receptors shown here come from a female donor with Graves disease. CDR3s include the opening cysteine and the closing phenylalanine or tryptophan. D genes are given only for firm matches. For some rows the clone size is stated as once, few or many, or as a class when expanded; others skip it.

clone_size: many
v_call: TRBV11-1
j_call: TRBJ2-5
d_call: .
cdr3_aa: CASSRTPGHFQETQYF
cdr3_nt: TGTGCCAGCAGCCGGACGCCGGGACACTTCCAAGAGACCCAGTACTTC

clone_size: many
v_call: TRBV7-2
j_call: TRBJ2-2
d_call: .
cdr3_aa: CASSPIGSGTGELFF
cdr3_nt: TGTGCCAGCAGCCCTATCGGATCGGGGACCGGGGAGCTGTTTTTT

clone_size: .
v_call: TRBV10-3
j_call: TRBJ1-2
d_call: .
cdr3_aa: CAKTVPEGWAYGYTF
cdr3_nt: TGTGCCAAGACAGTTCCCGAGGGATGGGCCTATGGCTACACCTTC

clone_size: .
v_call: TRBV19
j_call: TRBJ1-4
d_call: .
cdr3_aa: CASNYGGRSEKLFF
cdr3_nt: TGTGCCAGTAACTACGGGGGGCGATCTGAAAAACTGTTTTTT

clone_size: many
v_call: TRBV7-2
j_call: TRBJ2-5
d_call: TRBD2
cdr3_aa: CASSLAYSGGLETQYF
cdr3_nt: TGTGCCAGCAGCTTAGCGTACAGCGGGGGGTTGGAGACCCAGTACTTC

clone_size: .
v_call: TRBV6-2/TRBV6-3
j_call: TRBJ2-3
d_call: .
cdr3_aa: CASSEGNTDTQYF
cdr3_nt: TGTGCCAGCAGTGAGGGGAACACAGATACGCAGTATTTT

clone_size: .
v_call: TRBV30
j_call: TRBJ1-1
d_call: .
cdr3_aa: CAWTGQLNTEAFF
cdr3_nt: TGTGCCTGGACTGGACAGTTGAACACTGAAGCTTTCTTT

clone_size: many
v_call: TRBV4-1
j_call: TRBJ2-7
d_call: .
cdr3_aa: CASSQDPLAKDEQYF
cdr3_nt: TGCGCCAGCAGCCAAGATCCCCTAGCGAAGGACGAGCAGTACTTC

clone_size: once
v_call: TRBV28
j_call: TRBJ1-2
d_call: TRBD1
cdr3_aa: CASSPDRSGYTF
cdr3_nt: TGTGCCAGCAGCCCGGACAGGAGTGGCTACACCTTC

clone_size: many
v_call: TRBV2
j_call: TRBJ2-1
d_call: TRBD1
cdr3_aa: CASTSGQGAINEQFF
cdr3_nt: TGTGCCAGCACGTCGGGACAGGGGGCCATCAATGAGCAGTTCTTC

clone_size: many
v_call: TRBV12-3/TRBV12-4
j_call: TRBJ1-4
d_call: .
cdr3_aa: CASSSGRTNEKLFF
cdr3_nt: TGTGCCAGCAGTTCCGGGAGAACTAATGAAAAACTGTTTTTT

clone_size: many
v_call: TRBV20-1
j_call: TRBJ2-3
d_call: .
cdr3_aa: CSALGHTTDTQYF
cdr3_nt: TGCAGTGCCCTGGGCCATACCACAGATACGCAGTATTTT

clone_size: few
v_call: TRBV7-8
j_call: TRBJ1-1
d_call: .
cdr3_aa: CASSLEGGTEAFF
cdr3_nt: TGTGCCAGCAGCTTAGAGGGTGGCACTGAAGCTTTCTTT

clone_size: many
v_call: TRBV18
j_call: TRBJ2-3
d_call: .
cdr3_aa: CASSTGIGPTDTQYF
cdr3_nt: TGTGCCAGCTCAACGGGGATTGGACCTACAGATACGCAGTATTTT

clone_size: many
v_call: TRBV12-3/TRBV12-4
j_call: TRBJ2-1
d_call: .
cdr3_aa: CASSPRTLMGDNEQFF
cdr3_nt: TGTGCCAGCAGTCCGCGGACCCTTATGGGCGACAATGAGCAGTTCTTC

clone_size: many
v_call: TRBV2
j_call: TRBJ1-6
d_call: .
cdr3_aa: CASSEAGTRGGSPLHF
cdr3_nt: TGTGCCAGCAGTGAAGCCGGGACCCGGGGTGGTTCACCCCTCCACTTT

clone_size: .
v_call: TRBV7-9
j_call: TRBJ2-3
d_call: .
cdr3_aa: CASSLLGGTDTQYF
cdr3_nt: TGTGCCAGCAGCCTCCTGGGGGGCACAGATACGCAGTATTTT

clone_size: many
v_call: TRBV30
j_call: TRBJ2-3
d_call: TRBD2
cdr3_aa: CAWSADSGRAADTQYF
cdr3_nt: TGTGCCTGGAGTGCGGATAGCGGGAGGGCCGCAGATACGCAGTATTTT

clone_size: many
v_call: TRBV7-7
j_call: TRBJ2-5
d_call: .
cdr3_aa: CASSLGSGKETQYF
cdr3_nt: TGTGCCAGCAGCTTAGGATCAGGGAAAGAGACCCAGTACTTC

clone_size: .
v_call: TRBV4-3
j_call: TRBJ1-4
d_call: .
cdr3_aa: CASSQDLHGYRNEKLFF
cdr3_nt: TGCGCCAGCAGCCAAGATCTTCACGGGTACCGCAATGAAAAACTGTTTTTT

clone_size: many
v_call: TRBV29-1
j_call: TRBJ2-7
d_call: .
cdr3_aa: CSVVVSNYEQYF
cdr3_nt: TGCAGCGTTGTAGTCTCCAACTACGAGCAGTACTTC

clone_size: few
v_call: TRBV6-1
j_call: TRBJ2-3
d_call: TRBD1
cdr3_aa: CASKGQSTDTQYF
cdr3_nt: TGTGCCTCAAAGGGACAGAGCACAGATACGCAGTATTTT

clone_size: .
v_call: TRBV9
j_call: TRBJ2-5
d_call: TRBD1
cdr3_aa: CASSVVGRTGQETQYF
cdr3_nt: TGTGCCAGCAGCGTAGTGGGCCGGACAGGACAAGAGACCCAGTACTTC

clone_size: many
v_call: TRBV18
j_call: TRBJ2-1
d_call: TRBD2
cdr3_aa: CASSPPTAGEGDEQFF
cdr3_nt: TGTGCCAGCTCACCACCGACAGCGGGGGAGGGCGATGAGCAGTTCTTC

clone_size: many
v_call: TRBV3-1
j_call: TRBJ2-2
d_call: TRBD1
cdr3_aa: CASSHPRTGTTGELFF
cdr3_nt: TGTGCCAGCAGCCACCCCAGGACAGGGACCACCGGGGAGCTGTTTTTT

clone_size: many
v_call: TRBV3-1
j_call: TRBJ1-3
d_call: .
cdr3_aa: CASSQGRSPGNTIYF
cdr3_nt: TGTGCCAGCAGCCAAGGGAGGAGCCCTGGAAACACCATATATTTT

clone_size: many
v_call: TRBV7-9
j_call: TRBJ2-1
d_call: TRBD1
cdr3_aa: CASRDGQEYNEQFF
cdr3_nt: TGTGCCAGCAGGGATGGACAGGAATACAATGAGCAGTTCTTC

clone_size: .
v_call: TRBV19
j_call: TRBJ2-4
d_call: .
cdr3_aa: CASRTVAAKNIQYF
cdr3_nt: TGTGCCAGTCGGACAGTGGCTGCCAAAAACATTCAGTACTTC

clone_size: many
v_call: TRBV7-2
j_call: TRBJ2-4
d_call: TRBD2
cdr3_aa: CASSSRTRTENIQYF
cdr3_nt: TGTGCCAGCAGCTCTCGGACTAGAACGGAAAACATTCAGTACTTC

clone_size: many
v_call: TRBV29-1
j_call: TRBJ1-1
d_call: .
cdr3_aa: CSGFSQGNTEAFF
cdr3_nt: TGCAGCGGCTTCTCTCAGGGGAACACTGAAGCTTTCTTT

clone_size: many
v_call: TRBV12-3/TRBV12-4
j_call: TRBJ2-7
d_call: TRBD1
cdr3_aa: CASKPRDRAHEQYF
cdr3_nt: TGTGCCAGCAAACCACGCGACAGGGCCCACGAGCAGTACTTC

clone_size: many
v_call: TRBV2
j_call: TRBJ2-1
d_call: .
cdr3_aa: CASLDDRQQFF
cdr3_nt: TGTGCCAGCCTAGACGACAGGCAGCAGTTCTTC

clone_size: many
v_call: TRBV7-9
j_call: TRBJ2-2
d_call: .
cdr3_aa: CASSSRRQSNTGELFF
cdr3_nt: TGTGCCAGCAGCTCCAGGCGACAGTCGAACACCGGGGAGCTGTTTTTT

clone_size: .
v_call: TRBV7-2
j_call: TRBJ1-3
d_call: .
cdr3_aa: CASRRGTPGNTIYF
cdr3_nt: TGTGCCAGCCGACGGGGGACTCCTGGAAACACCATATATTTT

clone_size: many
v_call: TRBV12-3/TRBV12-4
j_call: TRBJ1-2
d_call: .
cdr3_aa: CASSPSEVGYTF
cdr3_nt: TGTGCCAGCAGTCCCTCAGAGGTCGGCTACACCTTC

clone_size: many
v_call: TRBV9
j_call: TRBJ1-2
d_call: TRBD1
cdr3_aa: CASSVGGDRGGGTF
cdr3_nt: TGTGCCAGCAGCGTAGGTGGGGACAGGGGAGGTGGCACCTTC

clone_size: many
v_call: TRBV7-8
j_call: TRBJ1-3
d_call: .
cdr3_aa: CASLWRGSGNTIYF
cdr3_nt: TGTGCCAGCCTGTGGCGGGGCTCTGGAAACACCATATATTTT

clone_size: many
v_call: TRBV24-1
j_call: TRBJ2-5
d_call: TRBD1
cdr3_aa: CATSENRGRETQYF
cdr3_nt: TGTGCCACCAGTGAAAACAGGGGTCGAGAGACCCAGTACTTC